This TCR beta chain was documented in a study of blood T cell repertoires in COVID-19. Study summary: Acute-phase and convalescent COVID-19 samples originated in the United States, Italy and Spain. PBMCs, B-cell-depleted T cells, or T cells were the source of the cDNA or gDNA that made up the material.

Germline assignment: CDR1 SGHDT and CDR2 YYEEEE. This CDR3 is 15 amino acids long. V was pared by 0 bases and J by 8 bases, with 17 bases between. This clone was found many times. In the source study's methods: Amplifying reference gene primers gave estimates of nucleated cell counts. Sequencing used immunoSEQ multiplex PCR; TCRdb keeps in-frame clones, though not all of them. The V and J calls and the clone size are those of that table, but D and trimming were determined from the DNA. Here the sample spans 95,000 to 110,000 clones, 84% being singletons. The receptor comes from a human donor in a cohort sampled during active COVID-19. The chain has TRBV5-6 and TRBJ1-2; D might be TRBD1 (5 bases). What was sequenced was peripheral blood. The CDR3, as DNA: TGTGCCAGCAGCTTGGAAGGGGTTGGCATTAAAGGCTACACCTTC. Translating gives CASSLEGVGIKGYTF.